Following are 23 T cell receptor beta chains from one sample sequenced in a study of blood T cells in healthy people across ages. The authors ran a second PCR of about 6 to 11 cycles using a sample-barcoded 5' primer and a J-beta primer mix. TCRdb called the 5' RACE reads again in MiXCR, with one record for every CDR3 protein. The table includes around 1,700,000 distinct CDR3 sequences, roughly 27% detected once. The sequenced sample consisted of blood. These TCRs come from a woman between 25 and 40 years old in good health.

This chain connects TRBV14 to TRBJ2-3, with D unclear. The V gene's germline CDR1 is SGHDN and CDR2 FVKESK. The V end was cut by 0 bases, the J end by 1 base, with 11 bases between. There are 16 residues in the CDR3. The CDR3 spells CASSQDPAARTDTQYF. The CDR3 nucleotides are TGTGCCAGCAGCCAAGATCCGGCAGCCCGCACAGATACGCAGTATTTT.

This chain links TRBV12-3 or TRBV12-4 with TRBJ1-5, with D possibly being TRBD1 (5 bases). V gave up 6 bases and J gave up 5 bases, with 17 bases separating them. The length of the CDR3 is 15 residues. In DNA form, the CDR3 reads TGTGCCAGCAGCACCTTTGCCGGGGCGTATCAGCCCCAGCATTTT. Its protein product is CASSTFAGAYQPQHF.

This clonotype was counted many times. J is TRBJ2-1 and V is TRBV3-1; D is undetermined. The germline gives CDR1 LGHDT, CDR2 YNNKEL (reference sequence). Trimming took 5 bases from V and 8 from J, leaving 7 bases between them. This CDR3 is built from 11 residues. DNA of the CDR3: TGTGCCAGCAGCTCTTTGGATGAGCAGTTCTTC. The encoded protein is CASSSLDEQFF.

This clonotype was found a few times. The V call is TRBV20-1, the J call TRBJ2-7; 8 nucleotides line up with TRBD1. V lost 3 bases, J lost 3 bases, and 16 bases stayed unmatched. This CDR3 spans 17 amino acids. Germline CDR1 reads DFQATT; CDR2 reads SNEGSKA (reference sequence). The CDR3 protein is CSASWRRGRDALYEQYF. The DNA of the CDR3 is TGCAGTGCTAGCTGGCGCAGGGGGCGCGATGCTCTCTACGAGCAGTACTTC.

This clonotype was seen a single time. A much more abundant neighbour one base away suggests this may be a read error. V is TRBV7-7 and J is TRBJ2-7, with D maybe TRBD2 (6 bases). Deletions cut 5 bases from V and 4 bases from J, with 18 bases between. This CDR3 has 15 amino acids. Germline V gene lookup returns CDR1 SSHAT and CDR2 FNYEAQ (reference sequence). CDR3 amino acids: CASSPLRRGSYEQYF. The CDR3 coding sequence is TGTGCCAGCAGCCCCCTCAGGCGGGGCTCTTACGAGCAGTACTTC.

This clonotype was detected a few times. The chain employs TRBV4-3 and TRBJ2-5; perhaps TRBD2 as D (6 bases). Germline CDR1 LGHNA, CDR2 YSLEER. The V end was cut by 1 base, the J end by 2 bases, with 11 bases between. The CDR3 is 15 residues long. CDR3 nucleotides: TGCGCCAGCAGCCAAGGAGCGGGTACACAAGAGACCCAGTACTTC. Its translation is CASSQGAGTQETQYF.

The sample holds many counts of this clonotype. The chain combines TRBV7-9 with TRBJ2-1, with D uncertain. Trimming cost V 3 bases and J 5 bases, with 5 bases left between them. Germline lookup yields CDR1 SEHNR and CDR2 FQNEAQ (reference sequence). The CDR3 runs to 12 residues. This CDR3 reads CASSLDDNEQFF. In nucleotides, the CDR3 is TGTGCCAGCAGCTTGGACGACAATGAGCAGTTCTTC.

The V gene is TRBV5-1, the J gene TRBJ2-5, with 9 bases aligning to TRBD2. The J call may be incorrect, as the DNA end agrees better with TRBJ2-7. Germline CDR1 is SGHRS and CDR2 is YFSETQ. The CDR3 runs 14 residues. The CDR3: CASSLFSGSNEQYF. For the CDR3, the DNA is TGCGCCAGCAGCTTGTTTAGCGGGAGTAACGAGCAGTACTTC.

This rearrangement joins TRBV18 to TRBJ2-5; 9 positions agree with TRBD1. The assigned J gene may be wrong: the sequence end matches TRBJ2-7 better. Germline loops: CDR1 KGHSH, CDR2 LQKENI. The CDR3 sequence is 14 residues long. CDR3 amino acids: CASSVGQGSSEQYF. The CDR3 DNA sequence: TGTGCCAGCTCAGTGGGACAGGGATCTTCCGAGCAGTACTTC.

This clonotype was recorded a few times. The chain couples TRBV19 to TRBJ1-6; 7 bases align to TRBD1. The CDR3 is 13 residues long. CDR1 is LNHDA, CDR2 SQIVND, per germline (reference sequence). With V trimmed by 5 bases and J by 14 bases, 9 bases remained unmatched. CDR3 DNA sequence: TGTGCCAGTAGTCCCCGGGGGGACAGTACCCTCCACTTT. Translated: CASSPRGDSTLHF.

The CDR3 region is CASSRGNPGGPVSQYF. CDR3 nucleotide sequence: TGTGCCAGCAGCCGTGGTAACCCGGGGGGGCCGGTATCCCAGTACTTC. V gene TRBV13 combines with J gene TRBJ2-5; 8 bases are a match to TRBD2. The CDR3 is 16 amino acids. Per germline, CDR1 PRHDT and CDR2 FYEKMQ (reference sequence). The V segment lost 5 bases and the J segment 9 bases; nucleotides outside the gene matches: 17.

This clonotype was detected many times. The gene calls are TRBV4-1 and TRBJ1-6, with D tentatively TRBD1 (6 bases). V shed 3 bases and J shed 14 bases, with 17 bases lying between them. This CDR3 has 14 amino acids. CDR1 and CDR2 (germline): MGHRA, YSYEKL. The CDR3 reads CASSHEGSGVTLHF. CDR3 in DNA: TGCGCCAGCAGCCACGAGGGGTCAGGGGTCACCCTCCACTTT.

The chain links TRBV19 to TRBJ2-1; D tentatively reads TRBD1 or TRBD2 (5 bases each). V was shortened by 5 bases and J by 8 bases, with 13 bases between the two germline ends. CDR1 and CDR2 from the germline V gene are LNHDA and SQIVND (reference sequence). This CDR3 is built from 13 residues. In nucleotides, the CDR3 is TGTGCCAGTAGTGCTTCTAGGGACGATGAGCAGTTCTTC. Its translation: CASSASRDDEQFF.

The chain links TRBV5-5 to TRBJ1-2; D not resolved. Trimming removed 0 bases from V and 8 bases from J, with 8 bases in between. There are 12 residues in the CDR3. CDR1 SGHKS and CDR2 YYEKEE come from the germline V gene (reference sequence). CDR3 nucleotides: TGTGCCAGCAGCTTGGATATAGAGGGCTACACCTTC. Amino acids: CASSLDIEGYTF.

The CDR3 nucleotides are TGTGCCAGCAGCCCCGGGGTCGGCGACGGCTACACCTTC. Encoded protein: CASSPGVGDGYTF. The chain uses TRBV12-3 or TRBV12-4 and TRBJ1-2; D unresolved. V was cut by 6 bases and J by 8 bases, with 16 bases left in between. The CDR3 is made up of 13 amino acids.

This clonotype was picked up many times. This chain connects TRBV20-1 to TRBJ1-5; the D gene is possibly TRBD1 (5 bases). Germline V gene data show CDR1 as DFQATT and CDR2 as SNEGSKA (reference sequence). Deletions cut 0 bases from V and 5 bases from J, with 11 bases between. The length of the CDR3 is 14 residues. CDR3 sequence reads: CSAREGRGYQPQHF. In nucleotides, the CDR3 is TGCAGTGCTAGAGAGGGGAGGGGATATCAGCCCCAGCATTTT.

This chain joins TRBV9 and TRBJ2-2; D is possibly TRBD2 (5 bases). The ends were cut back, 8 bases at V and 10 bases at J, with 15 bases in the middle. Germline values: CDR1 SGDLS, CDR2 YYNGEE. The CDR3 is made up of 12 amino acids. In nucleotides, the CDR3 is TGTGCCAGTTCTAGCCCCATGATGGAGCTGTTTTTT. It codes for CASSSPMMELFF.

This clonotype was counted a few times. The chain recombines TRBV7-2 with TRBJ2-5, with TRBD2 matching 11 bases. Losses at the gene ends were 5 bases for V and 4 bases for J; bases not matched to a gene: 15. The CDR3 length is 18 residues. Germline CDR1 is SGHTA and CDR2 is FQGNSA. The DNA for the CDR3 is TGTGCCAGCAGCCTCAAGGCCCTTAGCGGGAGGGTTGGAGAGACCCAGTACTTC. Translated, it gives CASSLKALSGRVGETQYF. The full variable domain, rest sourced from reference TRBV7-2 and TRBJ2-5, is GAGVSQSPSNKVTEKGKDVELRCDPISGHTALYWYRQSLGQGLEFLIYFQGNSAPDKSGLPSDRFSAERTGGSVSTLTIQRTQQEDSAVYLCASSLKALSGRVGETQYFGPGTRLLVL.

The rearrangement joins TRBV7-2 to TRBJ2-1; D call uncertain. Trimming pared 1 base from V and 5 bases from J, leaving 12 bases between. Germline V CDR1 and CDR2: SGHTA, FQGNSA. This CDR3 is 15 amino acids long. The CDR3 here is CASSLGSGSNNEQFF. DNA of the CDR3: TGTGCCAGCAGCTTAGGATCGGGTTCCAACAATGAGCAGTTCTTC.

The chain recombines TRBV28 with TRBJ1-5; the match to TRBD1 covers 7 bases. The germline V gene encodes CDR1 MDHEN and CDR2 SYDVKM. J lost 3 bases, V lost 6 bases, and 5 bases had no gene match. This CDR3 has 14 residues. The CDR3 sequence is CASRRQGPNQPQHF. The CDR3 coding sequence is TGTGCCAGCAGACGACAGGGCCCCAATCAGCCCCAGCATTTT.

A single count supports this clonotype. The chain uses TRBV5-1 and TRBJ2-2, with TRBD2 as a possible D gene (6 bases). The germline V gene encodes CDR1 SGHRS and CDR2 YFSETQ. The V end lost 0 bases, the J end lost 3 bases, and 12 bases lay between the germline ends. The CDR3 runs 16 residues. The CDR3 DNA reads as TGCGCCAGCAGCTTGGCCGAACTAGCCGACACCGGGGAGCTGTTTTTT. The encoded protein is CASSLAELADTGELFF.

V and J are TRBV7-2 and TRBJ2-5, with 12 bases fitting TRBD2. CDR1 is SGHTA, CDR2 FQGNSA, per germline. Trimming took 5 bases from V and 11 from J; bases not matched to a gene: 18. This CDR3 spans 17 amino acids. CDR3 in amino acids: CASSPEGSLAGGVQQYF. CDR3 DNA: TGTGCCAGCAGCCCCGAAGGGAGCCTAGCGGGAGGGGTTCAGCAGTACTTC.

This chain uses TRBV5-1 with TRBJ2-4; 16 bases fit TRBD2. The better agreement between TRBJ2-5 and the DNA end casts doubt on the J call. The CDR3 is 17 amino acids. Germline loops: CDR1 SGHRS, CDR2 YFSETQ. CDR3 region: CASSLGLAGGYQETQYF. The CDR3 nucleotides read TGCGCCAGCAGCCTGGGACTAGCGGGAGGGTATCAAGAGACCCAGTACTTC.